Presented here are 11 T cell receptor beta chains from one specimen sequenced in a study of OX40 agonist ivuxolimab in advanced cancers. Profiling relied on immunoSEQ multiplex PCR, and the TCRdb table lists in-frame clones only, not all of them. The data hold about 81,000 clones, with roughly 91% observed a single time. The specimen comprised CD4+ or CD8+ T cells sorted from blood, sampled in a trial of the OX40 agonist ivuxolimab. The receptors here all came from an adult with an advanced solid tumor such as melanoma, head and neck, liver or kidney cancer.

The rearrangement uses TRBV29-1 and TRBJ2-2; TRBD2 matches 8 bases. V lost 5 bases, J lost 7 bases, and 9 bases stayed unmatched. CDR3 length: 14 residues. CDR1 is SQVTM and CDR2 is ANQGSEA in the germline V gene. CDR3 protein: CSVKTGGPDGELFF. In DNA, the CDR3 is TGCAGCGTTAAAACGGGAGGGCCGGACGGGGAGCTGTTTTTT.

The gene calls are TRBV6-6 and TRBJ2-7, with 11 bases identical to TRBD1. After removal of 5 bases from V and 1 base from J, the junction contained 4 bases not matched to a gene. CDR1 is MNHNY, CDR2 SVGAGI, per germline (reference sequence). The CDR3 runs to 15 residues. CDR3 sequence: CASSEGQGGSYEQYF. In nucleotides, the CDR3 is TGTGCCAGCAGTGAGGGACAGGGGGGTTCCTACGAGCAGTACTTC.

The V gene is TRBV30, the J gene TRBJ2-3, with D unclear. V lost 1 base and J lost 3, with 14 bases in between. The CDR3 runs 15 residues. Germline V gene data show CDR1 as GTSNPN and CDR2 as SVGIG (reference sequence). The CDR3 loop is CAWSGQAFDTDTQYF. The DNA of the CDR3 is TGTGCCTGGAGTGGGCAGGCGTTTGATACAGATACGCAGTATTTT.

CDR3 nucleotide sequence: TGCGCCAGCAGCCAAGACGCGGTAGGAAGGACCACCAACAATGAGCAGTTCTTC. Its protein is CASSQDAVGRTTNNEQFF. V usage is TRBV4-3 and J usage is TRBJ2-1; D gene unclear. The CDR3 length is 18 residues. The V and J ends lost 0 bases and 5 bases respectively, with 20 bases between them. CDR1 and CDR2 (germline): LGHNA, YSLEER.

The V and J genes are TRBV9 and TRBJ2-7, with D possibly TRBD2 on 6 matching bases. Per the germline V gene, CDR1 is SGDLS and CDR2 is YYNGEE. V lost 4 bases, J lost 3 bases, and 14 bases lay in between. The CDR3 contains 14 residues. The CDR3 DNA reads as TGTGCCAGCAGCCCGGAGGGTAGGGACTACGAGCAGTACTTC. Its translation: CASSPEGRDYEQYF. Based on the CDR3 plus reference TRBV9 and TRBJ2-7, the full variable domain is DSGVTQTPKHLITATGQRVTLRCSPRSGDLSVYWYQQSLDQGLQFLIQYYNGEERAKGNILERFSAQQFPDLHSELNLSSLELGDSALYFCASSPEGRDYEQYFGPGTRLTVT.

The chain recombines TRBV27 with TRBJ2-5; D is unresolved. Per the germline V gene, CDR1 is MNHEY and CDR2 is SMNVEV (reference sequence). Trimming pared 0 bases from V and 5 bases from J, leaving 19 bases between. This CDR3 has 17 residues. The DNA of the CDR3 is TGTGCCAGCAGTTTATCGGCCCCTTTCGGCGGCAGGGAGACCCAGTACTTC. This translates into CASSLSAPFGGRETQYF.

The chain has TRBV27 and TRBJ2-1, with D unresolved. The CDR3 is 16 amino acids. Trimming pared 3 bases from V and 2 bases from J, leaving 14 bases between. Germline loops: CDR1 MNHEY, CDR2 SMNVEV (reference sequence). The DNA of the CDR3 is TGTGCCAGCAGTTTTCCCAAGGGATCTACCTACAATGAGCAGTTCTTC. It yields the protein CASSFPKGSTYNEQFF.

This clone was observed once. The chain links TRBV6-1 to TRBJ2-7; D not certain. The CDR3 length is 11 residues. The V gene's germline CDR1 is MNHNS and CDR2 SASEGT. V shed 7 bases and J shed 6 bases, with 10 bases lying between them. This CDR3 is CASIRAPEQYF. The CDR3 coding sequence is TGTGCCAGCATTCGGGCACCCGAGCAGTACTTC.

The chain links TRBV6-5 to TRBJ2-1, with 8 bases fitting TRBD1. The CDR3 is 13 residues long. CDR1 and CDR2 from the germline V gene are MNHEY and SVGAGI. The ends lost 6 bases at V and 10 bases at J; junction bases unmatched: 8. As DNA, the CDR3 is TGTGCCAGCAGCCCGGACAGGGTGGGGGAGCAGTTCTTC. Translating it yields CASSPDRVGEQFF.

The chain carries TRBV6-5 and TRBJ1-2; no clear D. Per germline, CDR1 MNHEY and CDR2 SVGAGI. Trimming stripped 2 bases from V and 6 bases from J, with 10 bases between. The CDR3 length is 13 residues. This CDR3 is CASSYGERDGYTF. CDR3 bases: TGTGCCAGCAGTTACGGGGAGAGGGATGGCTACACCTTC.

CDR3 DNA: TGCGCCACCACAGGCACCGGGGAGCTGTTTTTT. It specifies CATTGTGELFF. This chain connects TRBV5-1 to TRBJ2-2, with D perhaps matching TRBD1 (5 bases). In germline, CDR1 is SGHRS, CDR2 YFSETQ. The CDR3 loop spans 11 amino acids. Deletions cut 9 bases from V and 4 bases from J, with 7 bases between.